Each of the 17 T cell receptor beta chains below was sequenced from the same sample in a study of blood T cells in healthy people across ages. PCR was performed a second time for about 7 to 12 cycles using a sample-barcoded 5' primer and a J-beta primer mix. One entry per CDR3 protein, called by TCRdb with MiXCR from the 5' RACE reads. The table lists some 860,000 distinct CDR3 sequences, about 56% of them singletons. Source material: blood. The receptors were sampled from a man aged 40-49 years in good health.

V gene TRBV12-3 or TRBV12-4 combines with J gene TRBJ1-2, with no clear D. The CDR3 consists of 13 residues. Trimming removed 5 bases at V and 5 bases at J, with 12 bases between. The CDR3 loop reads CASSRSGGYGYTF. The DNA for the CDR3 is TGTGCCAGCAGTCGTTCGGGCGGATATGGCTACACCTTC.

The chain employs TRBV20-1 and TRBJ2-7, with 14 bases aligning to TRBD2. The CDR3 sequence is 17 residues long. Germline lookup yields CDR1 DFQATT and CDR2 SNEGSKA (reference sequence). The J segment lost 7 bases and the V segment lost 0 bases, leaving 11 bases of the junction unmatched. The CDR3, as DNA: TGCAGTGCTAGAGATCTAGTGACTAGCGGGGGGGTGGATGAGCAGTACTTC. This codes for CSARDLVTSGGVDEQYF.

The CDR3 reads CASRTRQGTNEKLFF. The CDR3 DNA sequence: TGCGCCAGCAGAACACGACAGGGGACTAATGAAAAACTGTTTTTT. The chain has TRBV5-1 and TRBJ1-4; 8 bases fit TRBD1. The length of the CDR3 is 15 residues. After removal of 5 bases from V and 2 bases from J, the junction contained 5 bases not matched to a gene. The germline gives CDR1 SGHRS, CDR2 YFSETQ.

This clonotype was counted between two and nine times. The J gene is TRBJ2-5, the V gene TRBV7-2; D unclear. The CDR3 contains 11 residues. CDR1 is SGHTA and CDR2 is FQGNSA in the germline V gene. V dropped 3 bases and J dropped 11 bases, with 10 bases sitting between them. The CDR3 is CASSFGKEQYF. The DNA for the CDR3 is TGTGCCAGCAGCTTTGGGAAGGAGCAGTACTTC. The complete variable domain, with remaining parts taken from reference TRBV7-2 and TRBJ2-5, reads GAGVSQSPSNKVTEKGKDVELRCDPISGHTALYWYRQSLGQGLEFLIYFQGNSAPDKSGLPSDRFSAERTGGSVSTLTIQRTQQEDSAVYLCASSFGKEQYFGPGTRLLVL.

J is TRBJ2-4 and V is TRBV2, with TRBD1 as a possible D gene (6 bases). The J call could be wrong; TRBJ2-7 is a better fit for the DNA end. CDR1 and CDR2 from the germline V gene are SNHLY and FYNNEI. There are 13 residues in the CDR3. The DNA of the CDR3 is TGTGCCAGCAGCCGCAGACAGGACGGCGAGCAGTACTTC. Its translation is CASSRRQDGEQYF.

The gene calls are TRBV21-1 and TRBJ1-5; TRBD1 is the table's D call, not checked against the DNA. TRBV21-1 constitutes a pseudogene. The CDR3 covers 18 residues. In DNA, the CDR3 is TGTGCCAGCAGCACAAGGGCTCCGGGACAGGGAGTCAATCAGCCCCAGCATTTT. This translates into CASSTRAPGQGVNQPQHF.

This sequence joins TRBV20-1 and TRBJ2-7; 7 nucleotides agree with TRBD2. With 1 base clipped from V and 1 base from J, the junction kept 7 bases outside the gene matches. Germline V gene data show CDR1 as DFQATT and CDR2 as SNEGSKA (reference sequence). This CDR3 has 15 residues. The CDR3, as DNA: TGCAGTGCTAGAGGGGGAGGGGTATCTTCCTACGAGCAGTACTTC. Its protein is CSARGGGVSSYEQYF.

This clonotype has ten or more counts. This rearrangement joins TRBV12-3 or TRBV12-4 to TRBJ2-5; 11 bases fit TRBD2. This CDR3 contains 17 residues. The V segment lost 3 bases and the J segment 4 bases; nucleotides outside the gene matches: 10. The CDR3 sequence is CASSLGLLAGGTETQYF. The CDR3, as DNA: TGTGCCAGCAGTTTGGGTTTGCTAGCGGGGGGCACAGAGACCCAGTACTTC.

The V gene is TRBV20-1, the J gene TRBJ1-5; 10 bases line up with TRBD1. CDR3 length: 17 residues. Germline assignment: CDR1 DFQATT and CDR2 SNEGSKA (reference sequence). The trim removed 3 bases at V and 4 bases at J, leaving 12 bases unmatched. The CDR3 loop is CSASSRGQGRKNQPQHF. In DNA, the CDR3 is TGCAGTGCTAGTTCAAGGGGACAGGGGCGGAAGAATCAGCCCCAGCATTTT.

This rearrangement joins TRBV6-5 to TRBJ2-1, with 11 bases matching TRBD2. The end of the DNA aligns better with TRBJ2-7, so the J call may be wrong. Germline V gene sequence: CDR1 MNHEY, CDR2 SVGAGI. The CDR3 spans 15 residues. Here the CDR3 DNA reads TGTGCCAGCACTGAAACTAGCGGGAGTACCTACGAGCAGTACTTC. Protein: CASTETSGSTYEQYF.

The chain joins TRBV20-1 to TRBJ2-5; no clear D. The CDR3 loop spans 13 amino acids. V dropped 1 base and J dropped 4 bases, with 10 bases sitting between them. Germline V lookup: CDR1 DFQATT, CDR2 SNEGSKA (reference sequence). The CDR3 nucleotides are TGCAGTGCTAGAGGGCCCCCGGCAGAGACCCAGTACTTC. Translating gives CSARGPPAETQYF.

This clonotype was detected only once. This rearrangement joins TRBV14 to TRBJ2-4, with 7 bases aligning to TRBD1. Trimming cost V 1 base and J 7 bases; bases outside gene matches: 7. Germline CDR1 is SGHDN and CDR2 is FVKESK. The CDR3 spans 15 residues. The CDR3 DNA sequence: TGTGCCAGCAGCCAAGCCGGGACAGCACGGAACATTCAGTACTTC. Translating gives CASSQAGTARNIQYF.

The chain carries TRBV7-9 and TRBJ2-3; TRBD2 matches 10 bases. The CDR3 contains 20 residues. Germline V gene data show CDR1 as SEHNR and CDR2 as FQNEAQ (reference sequence). The ends lost 4 bases at V and 1 base at J; junction bases unmatched: 17. For the CDR3, the DNA is TGTGCCAGCAGCTCCCAAAGGAAGCGGGGGGGCCCCCCTGGCACAGATACGCAGTATTTT. Amino acid sequence: CASSSQRKRGGPPGTDTQYF.

This clonotype appeared a single time. The V call is TRBV30, the J call TRBJ1-2; maybe TRBD1 (5 bases). Trimming left V 0 bases short and J 0 bases short, with 8 bases between. CDR1 and CDR2 from the germline V gene are GTSNPN and SVGIG (reference sequence). The CDR3 is made up of 14 amino acids. Here the CDR3 DNA reads TGTGCCTGGAGTGTACCAGGGACTAACTATGGCTACACCTTC. This codes for CAWSVPGTNYGYTF.

This clonotype is a singleton in its sample. The chain recombines TRBV20-1 with TRBJ2-7; the match to TRBD1 covers 9 bases. Germline V CDR1 and CDR2: DFQATT, SNEGSKA (reference sequence). This CDR3 comprises 14 residues. V trimming: 2 bases; J trimming: 6 bases; junction bases outside the gene matches: 8. CDR3 protein: CSARLPGQGSEQYF. Written as DNA, the CDR3 is TGCAGTGCTAGACTGCCGGGACAGGGTTCCGAGCAGTACTTC.

The chain carries TRBV6-5 and TRBJ1-4; perhaps TRBD1 as D (6 bases). V lost 2 bases and J lost 7, with 14 bases in between. The CDR3 has 15 amino acids. The germline CDR1 and CDR2 sequences are MNHEY and SVGAGI. The CDR3 loop is CASSYIPRGSEKLFF. Written as DNA, the CDR3 is TGTGCCAGCAGTTACATTCCCAGGGGAAGTGAAAAACTGTTTTTT.

This clonotype was seen just once. V gene TRBV29-1 combines with J gene TRBJ1-2; tentative D call: TRBD1 (6 bases). V was cut by 5 bases and J by 4 bases, with 8 bases left in between. Per germline, CDR1 SQVTM and CDR2 ANQGSEA. CDR3 length equals 11 residues. The CDR3 DNA follows: TGCAGCGTTTGGGACACCTATGGCTACACCTTC. This codes for CSVWDTYGYTF.